This T cell receptor beta chain was identified in a study of T cells in tumors after PD-1 blockade (dated by TCRdb to the late 2010s). About the study as a whole: Prior checkpoint blockade, systemic immunosuppressant use, and recent radiotherapy or other anti-cancer therapy within 4 weeks were grounds for patient exclusion. Patients were treated with either pembrolizumab 200 mg every 3 weeks or cemiplimab 350 mg every 2 weeks. To compare clonotypes in blood and tumor, bulk TCR sequencing was done on about 9 peripheral blood samples taken from roughly 5 patients. The study performed paired single-cell RNA and TCR sequencing on site-matched tumors from BCC or SCC patients before and after anti-PD-1 therapy. Ongoing daily vismodegib 150 mg was also given to a subset of patients during anti-PD-1 treatment. Peripheral blood samples averaged around 110,000 TCR templates (range roughly 24,000-280,000) and 36,536 unique clonotypes. RECIST version 1.1 was used to evaluate clinical response. Overall study outcomes, separate from this receptor: Approximately 40% of the TCR clonotypes from tumors also showed up in blood, and some novel exhausted tumor clones were present in pre-treatment blood, which suggests peripheral recruitment. The source of novel T cell clones was not identified and could include lymphoid organs or rare unexpanded clones within the tumor or its periphery.

Genomic DNA extracted from tumor biopsies or peripheral blood was used for bulk TCRbeta sequencing, with input ranging from about 600 ng to 6,004 ng. All patients had histologically proven advanced or metastatic basal or squamous cell carcinoma and were poor candidates for surgical resection. The basal cell carcinoma cohort was made up of more than 10 patients, and bulk tumor TCR sequencing was performed for seven or eight of these patients. This clone was seen a single time. The target of this receptor is not known. One base away there is no much larger clone; base qualities are not given. Deep TCRbeta sequencing was performed with the immunoSEQ platform. Per the authors' processing: For further analysis, only productive rearrangements were exported from the immunoSEQ Analyzer. Bulk TCRbeta clonotypes were assigned T cell phenotypes by matching to single-cell RNA+TCR-seq clones sharing the same TCRbeta sequence. Tumor enrichment of a clone was calculated by dividing the clone's tumor frequency by the clone's PBMC frequency, both taken from bulk TCR sequencing. TCRs were grouped by GLIPH into specificity groups, defined as clusters of distinct TCRs likely recognizing common antigens via shared CDR3 motifs. Sourced from immuneACCESS, this table was stored by TCRdb with only in-frame sequences that have V and J called. A share of the clones is absent; for the studies checked, an unresolved V gene accounts for under half, and the remainder has no known explanation. The DNA was the basis for D and trimming; V, J and clone size are from that table. This sample holds about 47,000 clones; around four fifths were observed only once. Roughly 9.4% of the sample goes to the ten largest clones.

Trimming costs V 0 bases and J 1 base, and their ends lie 11 bases apart. Via the germline V gene, CDR1 is SGDLS and CDR2 YYNGEE. The CDR3, cysteine through phenylalanine, is 15 amino acids long. Here the CDR3 DNA is all that survives: 45 bases in frame from base 1. The sequencing here drew on PBMCs, taken before anti-PD-1 therapy. This receptor was obtained from a human donor with advanced basal cell or squamous cell carcinoma (not recorded which). The sequence is built from TRBV9 and TRBJ2-7; the best D guess is TRBD1, with 5 bases matching. The DNA sequence is TGTGCCAGCAGCGTAGCTCCGGACAATTCCTACGAGCAGTACTTC. Its protein product is CASSVAPDNSYEQYF.